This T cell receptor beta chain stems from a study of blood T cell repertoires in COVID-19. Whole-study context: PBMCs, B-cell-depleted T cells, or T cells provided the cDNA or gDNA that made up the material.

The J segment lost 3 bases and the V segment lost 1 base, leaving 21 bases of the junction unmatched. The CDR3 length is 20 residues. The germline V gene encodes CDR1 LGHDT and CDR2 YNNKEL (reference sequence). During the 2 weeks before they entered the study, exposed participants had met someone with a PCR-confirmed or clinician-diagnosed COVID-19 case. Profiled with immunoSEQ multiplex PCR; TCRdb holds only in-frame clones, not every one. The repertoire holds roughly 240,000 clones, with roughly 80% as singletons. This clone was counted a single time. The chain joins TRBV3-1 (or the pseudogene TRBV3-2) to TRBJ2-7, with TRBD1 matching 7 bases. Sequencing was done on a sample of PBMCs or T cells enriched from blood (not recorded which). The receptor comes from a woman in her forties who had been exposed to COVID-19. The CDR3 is CASSQGPDQGVGLYIYEQYF. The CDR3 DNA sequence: TGTGCCAGCAGCCAAGGGCCTGATCAGGGGGTCGGCCTGTACATCTACGAGCAGTACTTC.